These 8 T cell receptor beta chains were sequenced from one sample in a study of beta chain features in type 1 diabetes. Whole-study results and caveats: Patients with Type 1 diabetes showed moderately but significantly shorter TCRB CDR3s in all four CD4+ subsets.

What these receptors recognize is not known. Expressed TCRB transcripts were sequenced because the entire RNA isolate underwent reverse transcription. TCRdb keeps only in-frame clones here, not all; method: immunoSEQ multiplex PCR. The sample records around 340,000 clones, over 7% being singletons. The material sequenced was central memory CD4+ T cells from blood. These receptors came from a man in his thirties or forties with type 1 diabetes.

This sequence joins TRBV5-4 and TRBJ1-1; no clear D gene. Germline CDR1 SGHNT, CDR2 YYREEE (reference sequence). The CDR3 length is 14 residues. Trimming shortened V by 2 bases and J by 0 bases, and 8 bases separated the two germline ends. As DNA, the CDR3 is TGTGCCAGCAGCTTCGGGCTTATGAACACTGAAGCTTTCTTT. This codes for CASSFGLMNTEAFF.

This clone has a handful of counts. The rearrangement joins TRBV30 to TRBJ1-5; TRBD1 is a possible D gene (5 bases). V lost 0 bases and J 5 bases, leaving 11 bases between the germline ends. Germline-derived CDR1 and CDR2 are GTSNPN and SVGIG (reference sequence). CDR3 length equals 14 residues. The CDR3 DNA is TGTGCCTGGAGTGTACCCGGGGGGGATCAGCCCCAGCATTTT. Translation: CAWSVPGGDQPQHF.

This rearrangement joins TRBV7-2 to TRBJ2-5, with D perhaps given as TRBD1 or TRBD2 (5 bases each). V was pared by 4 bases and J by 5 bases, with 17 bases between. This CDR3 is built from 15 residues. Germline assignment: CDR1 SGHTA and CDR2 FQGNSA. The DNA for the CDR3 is TGTGCCAGCAGCTCCCCAAGGGGCGGGCGGGAGACCCAGTACTTC. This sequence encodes CASSSPRGGRETQYF.

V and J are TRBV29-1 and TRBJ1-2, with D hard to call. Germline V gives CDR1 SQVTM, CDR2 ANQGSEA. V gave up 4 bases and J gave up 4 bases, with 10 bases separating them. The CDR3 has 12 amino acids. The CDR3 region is CSVVAWPYGYTF. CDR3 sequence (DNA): TGCAGCGTTGTAGCCTGGCCCTATGGCTACACCTTC.

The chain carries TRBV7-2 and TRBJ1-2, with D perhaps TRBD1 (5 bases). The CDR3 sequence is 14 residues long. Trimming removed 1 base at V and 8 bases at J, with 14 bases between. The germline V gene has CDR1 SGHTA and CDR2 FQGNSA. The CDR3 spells CASSLGLTAKGYTF. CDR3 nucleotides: TGTGCCAGCAGCTTAGGTCTGACAGCTAAAGGCTACACCTTC. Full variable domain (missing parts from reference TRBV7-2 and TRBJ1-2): GAGVSQSPSNKVTEKGKDVELRCDPISGHTALYWYRQSLGQGLEFLIYFQGNSAPDKSGLPSDRFSAERTGGSVSTLTIQRTQQEDSAVYLCASSLGLTAKGYTFGSGTRLTVV.

The CDR3 DNA reads TGTGCCAGCAGCACACGGGGTGGAAGAGAGTTCTTC. Its translation: CASSTRGGREFF. This sequence joins TRBV5-6 and TRBJ2-1, with D possibly being TRBD2 (5 bases). Per germline, CDR1 SGHDT and CDR2 YYEEEE. Trimming pared 4 bases from V and 14 bases from J, leaving 16 bases between. This CDR3 spans 12 amino acids.

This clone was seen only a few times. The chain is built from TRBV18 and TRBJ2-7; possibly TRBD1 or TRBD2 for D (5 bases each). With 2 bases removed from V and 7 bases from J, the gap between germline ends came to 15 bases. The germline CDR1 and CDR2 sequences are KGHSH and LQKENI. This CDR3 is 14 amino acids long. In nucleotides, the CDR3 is TGTGCCAGCTCACCAAAACAGGACTTAGGGGAGCAGTACTTC. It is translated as CASSPKQDLGEQYF.

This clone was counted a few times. CDR3 protein: CAWRIGTNTEAFF. For the CDR3, the DNA is TGTGCCTGGAGGATCGGGACGAACACTGAAGCTTTCTTT. V and J are TRBV30 and TRBJ1-1; a weak D match, TRBD1 (5 bases). Per germline, CDR1 GTSNPN and CDR2 SVGIG (reference sequence). Trimming removed 3 bases from V and 1 base from J, with 9 bases in between. The CDR3 is 13 amino acids.